These T cell receptor beta chains were read from a single sample in a study of beta chain features in type 1 diabetes. TCRdb keeps only in-frame clones here, not all; method: immunoSEQ multiplex PCR. The sample consists of roughly 26,000 clones, about 45% of them appearing once. Material: stem cell memory CD4+ T cells from blood. The receptor set was obtained from a man aged 25 to 45 with type 1 diabetes. Both conserved end residues are part of each CDR3. Each record gives: V gene, D gene, J gene, clone size, CDR3 DNA, CDR3 protein. The D gene is left open where the match is weak. Rows may omit the clone size; those that give it use once, few, many or a size class.

>TRBV6-6|NA|TRBJ1-5|NA
TGTGCCAGCAGTTACCTCTCAGGTGACCAGCCCCAGCATTTT
CASSYLSGDQPQHF
>TRBV2|TRBD1|TRBJ1-6|NA
TGTGCCAGCAGAGCCGGGACAGTAAATAATTCACCCCTCCACTTT
CASRAGTVNNSPLHF
>TRBV7-9|NA|TRBJ2-4|NA
TGTGCCAGCAGCTTAGGAGGCGTTAACATTCAGTACTTC
CASSLGGVNIQYF
>TRBV10-2|NA|TRBJ1-2|NA
TGCGCCAGCAGCGGCGACAGGAACTATGGCTACACCTTC
CASSGDRNYGYTF
>TRBV18|NA|TRBJ2-2|NA
TGTGCCAGCTCACCTAACCCCGCCCAGGGGAACACCGGGGAGCTGTTTTTT
CASSPNPAQGNTGELFF
>TRBV29-1|TRBD2|TRBJ2-5|few
TGCAGCGCTCCGACTAGCGGGACCCAAGAGACCCAGTACTTC
CSAPTSGTQETQYF
>TRBV5-6|TRBD1|TRBJ1-2|NA
TGTGCCAGCAGTAGGGACAGTGGCTACACCTTC
CASSRDSGYTF
>TRBV29-1|TRBD1|TRBJ1-4|NA
TGCAGCGTTAGCGGGTGGGACAGGGGGCACGAAAAACTGTTTTTT
CSVSGWDRGHEKLFF
>TRBV19|NA|TRBJ2-2|NA
TGTGCCAGTAGTATCCAGGTCTTCGGCGGGGAGCTGTTTTTT
CASSIQVFGGELFF
>TRBV2|NA|TRBJ1-1|NA
TGTGCCAGCAGTAAACACACAGGGACTGAAGCTTTCTTT
CASSKHTGTEAFF
>TRBV7-6|TRBD1|TRBJ2-7|NA
TGTGCCAGCAGCTTAATGCCGGGACAGGGATCCTACGAGCAGTACTTC
CASSLMPGQGSYEQYF
>TRBV11-3|TRBD2|TRBJ2-4|once
TGTGCCAGCAGTTCCATTAGCGGGGAAAACATTCAGTACTTC
CASSSISGENIQYF
>TRBV4-2|NA|TRBJ2-2|NA
TGTGCCAGCAGCCAAGAAGCGAGGGGGAGGGCCACCGGGGAGCTGTTTTTT
CASSQEARGRATGELFF
>TRBV27|NA|TRBJ1-2|few
TGTGCCAGCAGTTTCCGAGTAGCTAACTATGGCTACACCTTC
CASSFRVANYGYTF
>TRBV7-8|TRBD1|TRBJ1-2|NA
TGTGCCAGCAGCTTTAGACAGGGCTATGGCTACACCTTC
CASSFRQGYGYTF
>TRBV5-4|NA|TRBJ2-7|NA
TGTGCCAGCAGCTTGGACCATTACGAGCAGTACTTC
CASSLDHYEQYF
>TRBV5-1|NA|TRBJ2-7|NA
TGCGCCAGCAGCTTGGCCTCTGAGGGGGTACCGTACGAGCAGTACTTC
CASSLASEGVPYEQYF
>TRBV7-6|TRBD2|TRBJ2-7|NA
TGTGCCAGCAGCTCCCCGGGACTACCGACCTACGAGCAGTACTTC
CASSSPGLPTYEQYF
>TRBV7-9|NA|TRBJ2-2|NA
TGTGCCAGCAGCTTCGGGGGTCACCTTCCCGGGGAGCTGTTTTTT
CASSFGGHLPGELFF
>TRBV28|NA|TRBJ1-1|NA
TGTGCCAGCAGTTCCCTAATCCGGGGATTAAAGGCTGAAGCTTTCTTT
CASSSLIRGLKAEAFF
>TRBV4-1|NA|TRBJ2-5|once
TGCGCCAGCAGCCAAGATCGAGACGCGGGGACCCAGTACTTC
CASSQDRDAGTQYF
>TRBV28|TRBD1|TRBJ2-7|NA
TGTGCCAGCAGGAGTGCCGCGGGACAGGGCGGAGAGCAGTACTTC
CASRSAAGQGGEQYF
>TRBV10-3|TRBD1|TRBJ1-1|once
TGTGCCATCAGTGGGAGACAGGGGGGCAACACTGAAGCTTTCTTT
CAISGRQGGNTEAFF
>TRBV6-5|TRBD2|TRBJ2-7|NA
TGTGCCAGCAGGTTAGCGGGGGGCTCCTTCTACGAGCAGTACTTC
CASRLAGGSFYEQYF
>TRBV11-3|TRBD1|TRBJ2-3|NA
TGTGCCAGCAGCTTGGGACAGGGGGCGGAAGATACGCAGTATTTT
CASSLGQGAEDTQYF
>TRBV7-6|NA|TRBJ1-2|NA
TGTGCCAGCAGCCCCCCGGGAGGGGGCTATGGCTACACCTTC
CASSPPGGGYGYTF
>TRBV4-1|TRBD2|TRBJ2-7|few
TGCGCCAGCGGGGGGGGGACTAGCGGGAGAGGTGACGAGCAGTACTTC
CASGGGTSGRGDEQYF
>TRBV10-3|NA|TRBJ1-2|few
TGTGCCATCGGGCAGGGAGGCGGCTATGGCTACACCTTC
CAIGQGGGYGYTF
>TRBV10-2|TRBD1|TRBJ2-5|few
TGCGCCAGCAGGGACTTCGGGACAGGGGGCGAAGAGACCCAGTACTTC
CASRDFGTGGEETQYF